This T cell receptor beta chain came from a study of blood T cell repertoires in COVID-19. Study-level background: Italy, Spain and the United States were the sources of the convalescent and acute COVID-19 samples. T cells, B-cell-depleted T cells, or PBMCs supplied cDNA or gDNA.

Profiled with immunoSEQ multiplex PCR; TCRdb holds only in-frame clones, not every one. The sample carries 100,000 to 150,000 clones, roughly 69% recorded once. CDR3 length: 15 amino acids. Trimming took 1 base from V and 4 from J, leaving 13 bases between them. Germline CDR1 reads SGHVS; CDR2 reads FQNEAQ. This chain links TRBV7-8 with TRBJ1-1, with D unresolved. Specimen: peripheral blood. The receptor was isolated from a woman in her 70s with acute or convalescent COVID-19. The CDR3 loop is CASSLVGLRGTEAFF. The CDR3, as DNA: TGTGCCAGCAGCTTAGTTGGCCTCCGGGGCACTGAAGCTTTCTTT.